This TCR beta chain was captured by sequencing in a study of cytomegalovirus exposure and HLA in healthy donors. Remarks on this clone: Relative to the germline gene, one junction end is altered; a read error may explain this.

60 Vbeta and 13 Jbeta primers were used in PCR. Generated by immunoSEQ multiplex PCR, the TCRdb table keeps only in-frame clones and is missing some. The table lists around 40,000 clones, around 68% of them singletons, with approximately 3.5% in the top ten. This CDR3 spans 17 amino acids. Germline CDR1 is MNHNS and CDR2 is SASEGT. This chain connects TRBV6-1 to TRBJ2-7; TRBD2 agrees at 10 bases. The receptor's source is a man aged 35-49 years in good health and CMV-seronegative. The sequenced material came from PBMCs. CDR3 protein: CASSKATSGVTPYEQYF. The DNA of the CDR3 is TGTGCCAGCAGTAAAGCCACTAGCGGGGTAACACCCTACGAGCAGTACTTC.